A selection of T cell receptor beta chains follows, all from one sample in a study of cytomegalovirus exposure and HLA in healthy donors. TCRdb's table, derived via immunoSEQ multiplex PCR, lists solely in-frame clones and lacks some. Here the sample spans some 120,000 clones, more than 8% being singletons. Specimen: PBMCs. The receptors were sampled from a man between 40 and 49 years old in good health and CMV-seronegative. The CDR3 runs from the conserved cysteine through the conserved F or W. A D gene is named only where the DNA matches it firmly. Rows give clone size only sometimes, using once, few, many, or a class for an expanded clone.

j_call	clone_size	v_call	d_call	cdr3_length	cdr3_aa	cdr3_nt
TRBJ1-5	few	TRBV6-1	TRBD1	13	CASSGTGNQPQHF	TGTGCCAGCAGTGGGACAGGGAATCAGCCCCAGCATTTT
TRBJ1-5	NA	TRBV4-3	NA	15	CASSQDGGGGQPQHF	TGCGCCAGCAGCCAAGATGGCGGCGGAGGACAGCCCCAGCATTTT
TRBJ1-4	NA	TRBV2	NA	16	CASSESWGRGNEKLFF	TGTGCCAGCAGTGAAAGTTGGGGCAGGGGTAATGAAAAACTGTTTTTT
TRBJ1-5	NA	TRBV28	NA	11	CASGGVQPQHF	TGTGCCAGCGGGGGGGTCCAGCCCCAGCATTTT
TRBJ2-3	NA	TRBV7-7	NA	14	CASSLSRNTDTQYF	TGTGCCAGCAGCTTGTCGCGGAACACAGATACGCAGTATTTT
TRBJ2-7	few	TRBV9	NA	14	CASSVGLEWDEQYF	TGTGCCAGCAGCGTAGGACTAGAGTGGGACGAGCAGTACTTC
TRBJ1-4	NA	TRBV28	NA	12	CASSLLRGKLFF	TGTGCCAGCAGTTTATTACGGGGAAAACTGTTTTTT
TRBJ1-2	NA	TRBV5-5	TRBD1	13	CASSGGGPLGYTF	TGTGCCAGCAGCGGAGGGGGCCCCCTGGGCTACACCTTC
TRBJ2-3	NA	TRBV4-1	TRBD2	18	CASSQLAGGPFSTDTQYF	TGCGCCAGCAGCCAACTAGCGGGGGGGCCCTTTTCCACAGATACGCAGTATTTT
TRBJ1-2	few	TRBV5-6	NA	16	CASSLGQSWVNYGYTF	TGTGCCAGCAGCTTGGGACAGTCGTGGGTTAACTATGGCTACACCTTC
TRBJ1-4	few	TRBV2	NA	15	CASTKDSQTGEKLFF	TGTGCCAGCACCAAAGACTCCCAGACTGGAGAAAAACTGTTTTTT
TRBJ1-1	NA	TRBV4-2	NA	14	CASSHHGYGTEAFF	TGTGCCAGCAGCCACCACGGGTACGGCACTGAAGCTTTCTTT
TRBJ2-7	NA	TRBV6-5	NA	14	CASSFDRQTYEQYF	TGTGCCAGCAGTTTTGACAGGCAAACCTACGAGCAGTACTTC
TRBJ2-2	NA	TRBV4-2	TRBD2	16	CASSPPLALLTGELFF	TGTGCCAGCAGCCCCCCACTAGCGCTCCTCACCGGGGAGCTGTTTTTT
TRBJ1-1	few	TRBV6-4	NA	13	CASSETTNTEAFF	TGTGCCAGCAGTGAGACAACGAACACTGAAGCTTTCTTT
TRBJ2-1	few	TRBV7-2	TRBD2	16	CASSPGLGRGGHEQFF	TGTGCCAGCAGCCCAGGTCTGGGGCGGGGGGGACACGAGCAGTTCTTC
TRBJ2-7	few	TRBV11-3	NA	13	CASSLDRGHEQYF	TGTGCCAGCAGCTTAGATCGGGGTCACGAGCAGTACTTC
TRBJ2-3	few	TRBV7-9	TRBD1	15	CASRGTGMITDTQYF	TGTGCCAGCAGAGGGACAGGGATGATCACAGATACGCAGTATTTT
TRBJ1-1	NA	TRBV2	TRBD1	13	CDSSTGVSTEAFF	TGTGACAGCAGTACAGGGGTGAGCACTGAAGCTTTCTTT
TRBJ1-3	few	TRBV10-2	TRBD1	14	CASRSDRGGNTIYF	TGCGCCAGCAGATCGGACAGGGGGGGAAACACCATATATTTT
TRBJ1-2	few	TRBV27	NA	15	CASSLYSRAGYGYTF	TGTGCCAGCAGTTTATATTCGCGCGCGGGTTATGGCTACACCTTC
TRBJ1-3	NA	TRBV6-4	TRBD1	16	CASSTAADRGKDTIYF	TGTGCCAGCAGTACGGCTGCGGACAGGGGGAAAGACACCATATATTTT
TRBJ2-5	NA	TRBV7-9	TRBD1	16	CASSDSGQGYQETQYF	TGTGCCAGCAGCGATTCGGGACAGGGGTACCAAGAGACCCAGTACTTC
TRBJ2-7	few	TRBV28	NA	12	CASSSTSYEQYF	TGTGCCAGCAGCTCTACCTCCTACGAGCAGTACTTC
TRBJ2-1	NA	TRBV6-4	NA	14	CASSERLEGGEQFF	TGTGCCAGCAGTGAAAGGCTAGAGGGAGGTGAGCAGTTCTTC
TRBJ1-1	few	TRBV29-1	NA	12	CSAAGGIAGAFF	TGCAGCGCCGCAGGCGGGATCGCTGGAGCTTTCTTT
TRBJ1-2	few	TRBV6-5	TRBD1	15	CASSYSDRAPRVYTF	TGTGCCAGCAGTTACTCAGACAGGGCTCCTCGAGTCTACACCTTC
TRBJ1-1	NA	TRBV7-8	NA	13	CASSGRTVHEAFF	TGTGCCAGCAGCGGACGGACAGTTCATGAAGCTTTCTTT
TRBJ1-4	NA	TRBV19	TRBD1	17	CASSAQDRGRANEKLFF	TGTGCCAGTAGTGCCCAGGACAGGGGGCGAGCTAATGAAAAACTGTTTTTT
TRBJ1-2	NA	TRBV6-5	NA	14	CASSSDSHNYGYTF	TGTGCCAGCAGTTCGGACAGCCATAACTATGGCTACACCTTC
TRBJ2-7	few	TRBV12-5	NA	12	CASGRGGGEQYF	TGTGCTAGTGGCCGAGGGGGGGGCGAGCAGTACTTC
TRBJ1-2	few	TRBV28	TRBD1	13	CASSFGDRGGYTF	TGTGCCAGCAGTTTTGGGGACAGGGGTGGCTACACCTTC
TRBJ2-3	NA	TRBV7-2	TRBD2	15	CASSLRLAGADTQYF	TGTGCCAGCAGCTTACGGCTAGCGGGGGCAGATACGCAGTATTTT
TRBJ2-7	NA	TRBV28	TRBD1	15	CASRTVGQGAYEQYF	TGTGCCAGCAGGACAGTCGGACAGGGGGCGTACGAGCAGTACTTC
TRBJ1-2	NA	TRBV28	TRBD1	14	CASRSTGGNYGYTF	TGTGCCAGCAGATCGACAGGGGGGAACTATGGCTACACCTTC
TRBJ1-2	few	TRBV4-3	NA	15	CASSQDKTPHSGYTF	TGCGCCAGCAGCCAAGATAAAACACCCCATTCGGGCTACACCTTC
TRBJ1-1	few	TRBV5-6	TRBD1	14	CASSPDRVDTEAFF	TGTGCCAGCAGCCCCGACAGGGTCGACACTGAAGCTTTCTTT